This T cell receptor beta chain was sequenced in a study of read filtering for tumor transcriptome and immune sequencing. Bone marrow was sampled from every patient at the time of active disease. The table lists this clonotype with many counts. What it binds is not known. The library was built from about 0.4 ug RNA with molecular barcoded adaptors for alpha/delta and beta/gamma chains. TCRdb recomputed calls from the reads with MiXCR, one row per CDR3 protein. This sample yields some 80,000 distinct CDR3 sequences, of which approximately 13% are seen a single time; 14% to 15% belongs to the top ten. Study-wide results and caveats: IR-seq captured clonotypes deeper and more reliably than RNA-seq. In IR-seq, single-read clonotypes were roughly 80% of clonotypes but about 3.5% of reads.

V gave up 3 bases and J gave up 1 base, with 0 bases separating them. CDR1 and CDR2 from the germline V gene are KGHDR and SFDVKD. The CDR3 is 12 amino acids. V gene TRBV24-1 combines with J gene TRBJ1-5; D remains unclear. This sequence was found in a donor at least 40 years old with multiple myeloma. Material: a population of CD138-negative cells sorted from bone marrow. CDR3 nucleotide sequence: TGTGCCACCAGTGATAGCAATCAGCCCCAGCATTTT. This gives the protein CATSDSNQPQHF.